Presented here are 8 T cell receptor beta chains from one specimen sequenced in a study of CD8 T cells in ankylosing spondylitis. Each CDR3 protein is one row after TCRdb ran MiXCR on the 5' RACE reads. The table includes about 130,000 distinct CDR3 sequences, approximately 7.3% detected once. The sequenced sample was blood, either unsorted or a sorted T cell fraction (not recorded which). The receptors shown here come from a female donor with ankylosing spondylitis or in good health (not recorded which).

This clonotype came up many times. The chain employs TRBV25-1 and TRBJ2-5; TRBD2 might be the D (6 bases). Germline CDR1 and CDR2: MGHDK and SYGVNS. CDR3 length: 13 amino acids. V lost 5 bases to trimming and J lost 4 bases, with 11 bases between them. For the CDR3, the DNA is TGTGCCAGCAGTTCTGTGGGGGGAGAGACCCAGTACTTC. It translates to CASSSVGGETQYF.

At least ten counts were recorded for this clonotype. J is TRBJ1-4 and V is TRBV3-1; maybe TRBD1 (6 bases). Germline-derived CDR1 and CDR2 are LGHDT and YNNKEL (reference sequence). V lost 1 base, J lost 5 bases, and 11 bases lay in between. The CDR3 runs to 15 residues. The CDR3 DNA follows: TGTGCCAGCAGCCAAGGCCCGACAGGAAATGAAAAACTGTTTTTT. Translated: CASSQGPTGNEKLFF.

This clonotype occurred many times. V usage is TRBV12-3 or TRBV12-4 and J usage is TRBJ1-3; D gene ambiguous. The CDR3 extends over 14 amino acids. Trimming cost V 3 bases and J 2 bases, with 8 bases left between them. CDR3 protein: CASSLRPTGNTIYF. For the CDR3, the DNA is TGTGCCAGCAGTTTGAGGCCCACTGGAAACACCATATATTTT.

This clonotype was observed many times. This chain connects TRBV27 to TRBJ2-7; a weak D match, TRBD2 (5 bases). This CDR3 is 14 amino acids long. The germline gives CDR1 MNHEY, CDR2 SMNVEV (reference sequence). The V end was cut by 2 bases, the J end by 2 bases, with 10 bases between. CDR3 residues: CASSLGGSPYEQYF. The CDR3 DNA reads as TGTGCCAGCAGTTTAGGCGGGTCCCCCTACGAGCAGTACTTC.

In its sample, this clonotype was seen many times. This chain joins TRBV20-1 and TRBJ2-3; perhaps TRBD1 as D (7 bases). Germline V gene data show CDR1 as DFQATT and CDR2 as SNEGSKA (reference sequence). The CDR3 length is 15 residues. V lost 3 bases and J lost 1, with 14 bases in between. The CDR3 DNA follows: TGCAGTGCTAGCCGACAGGGCGGGGGCACAGATACGCAGTATTTT. Translating gives CSASRQGGGTDTQYF.

This clonotype was detected ten times or more. The chain joins TRBV28 to TRBJ1-1, with 8 nucleotides matching TRBD1. Germline loops: CDR1 MDHEN, CDR2 SYDVKM. The V gene end was trimmed by 3 bases and the J gene end by 5 bases; junction bases not matched to a gene: 5. CDR3 length: 14 amino acids. CDR3 DNA: TGTGCCAGCAGTTTCCGGACAGGGAGGACTGAAGCTTTCTTT. It is translated as CASSFRTGRTEAFF.

As concerns this clonotype: A much larger clone differs from this one at a single base, so this may be a read error. In DNA, the CDR3 is TGTGTCAGCAGCGCTCTAAAGGGTGGGGCCAACGTCCTGACTTTC. This sequence encodes CVSSALKGGANVLTF. This chain links TRBV6-1 with TRBJ2-6; no definite D call. This CDR3 contains 15 residues. The germline V gene encodes CDR1 MNHNS and CDR2 SASEGT.

This clonotype showed up many times. At one of its ends the junction is not consistent with the germline gene, which may arise from a read error. This chain links TRBV7-2 with TRBJ2-5, with 9 bases identical to TRBD1. CDR3 length equals 15 residues. CDR1 SGHTA and CDR2 FQGNSA come from the germline V gene. CDR3 residues: CASSLGQGFAETQYF. CDR3 bases: TGTGCCAGCAGTTTAGGACAGGGGTTTGCAGAGACCCAGTACTTC.